This passage covers 27 T cell receptor beta chains from one sample sequenced in a study of control samples from healthy donors and cancer patients (TCRdb year 2020). The receptor library was made with the immunoSEQ multiplex PCR assay. TCRdb re-hosts the immuneACCESS table, in-frame sequences only. Its copies lack some clones; in the studies checked, an unresolved V gene accounts for under half of them, and the cause for the rest is not known. The table for this sample lists tens of thousands of clones; approximately 86% of them were counted only once. Around a fifth of the sample comes from the top ten. Sequences were obtained from blood. The receptors derive from a man aged 25-45 years in good health.

By share, this clone counts as large. V is TRBV27 and J is TRBJ1-5; D not resolved. V was trimmed by 0 bases and J by 0 bases, leaving 6 bases between them. From germline, CDR1 is MNHEY and CDR2 SMNVEV (reference sequence). The CDR3 has 15 amino acids. The CDR3 region is CASSLSGSSNQPQHF. The CDR3 bases are TGTGCCAGCAGTTTATCAGGCAGTAGCAATCAGCCCCAGCATTTT.

The gene calls are TRBV30 and TRBJ2-2; D is uncertain. The CDR3 totals 14 residues. Trimming removed 4 bases at V and 7 bases at J, with 16 bases between. CDR1 is GTSNPN, CDR2 SVGIG, per germline (reference sequence). CDR3 region: CAWTLSGNGGELFF. The CDR3 region has the DNA TGTGCCTGGACCTTATCTGGCAATGGCGGGGAGCTGTTTTTT.

The J gene is TRBJ2-7, the V gene TRBV20-1; D is uncertain. The V end lost 3 bases, the J end lost 2 bases, and 5 bases lay between the germline ends. CDR3 length: 11 amino acids. Germline V gene data show CDR1 as DFQATT and CDR2 as SNEGSKA (reference sequence). The CDR3 protein is CSASIAYEQYF. In nucleotides, the CDR3 is TGCAGTGCTAGTATCGCCTACGAGCAGTACTTC.

The V and J genes are TRBV19 and TRBJ2-1, with TRBD2 identical over 7 bases. Germline V gives CDR1 LNHDA, CDR2 SQIVND (reference sequence). The CDR3 is 15 amino acids. J gave up 6 bases and V 5 bases, and 10 bases lay outside the gene matches. CDR3 sequence reads: CASSRLAVFSNEQFF. The CDR3 DNA reads as TGTGCCAGTAGTCGACTAGCCGTTTTTTCCAATGAGCAGTTCTTC.

CDR3 amino acids: CASSLAEYNEQFF. CDR3 sequence (DNA): TGTGCCAGCAGCTTAGCGGAGTACAATGAGCAGTTCTTC. This chain uses TRBV7-2 with TRBJ2-1; D is uncertain. This CDR3 has 13 amino acids. Trimming cost V 0 bases and J 4 bases, with 4 bases left between them. The germline V gene has CDR1 SGHTA and CDR2 FQGNSA.

The chain employs TRBV18 and TRBJ1-2; unclear D gene. This CDR3 has 14 amino acids. Trimming removed 6 bases from V and 5 bases from J, with 16 bases in between. Germline lookup yields CDR1 KGHSH and CDR2 LQKENI. The CDR3 protein is CASSLGQSRYGYTF. CDR3 nucleotide sequence: TGTGCCAGCTCGCTGGGTCAGTCCCGGTATGGCTACACCTTC.

The chain combines TRBV30 with TRBJ2-2, with 9 bases lining up with TRBD2. The junction had 3 bases not matched to a gene; V was cut back by 0 bases and J by 1 base. There are 16 residues in the CDR3. Germline V gene data show CDR1 as GTSNPN and CDR2 as SVGIG (reference sequence). The CDR3 loop is CAWSVPLAGNTGELFF. The CDR3 DNA follows: TGTGCCTGGAGTGTACCACTAGCGGGGAACACCGGGGAGCTGTTTTTT. Variable domain in full (rest from reference TRBV30 and TRBJ2-2): SQTIHQWPATLVQPVGSPLSLECTVEGTSNPNLYWYRQAAGRGLQLLFYSVGIGQISSEVPQNLSASRPQDRQFILSSKKLLLSDSGFYLCAWSVPLAGNTGELFFGEGSRLTVL.

This clone was observed once. This sequence joins TRBV14 and TRBJ1-1; D may be TRBD1 (5 bases). This CDR3 comprises 15 residues. Germline V gene data show CDR1 as SGHDN and CDR2 as FVKESK. The V end was cut by 0 bases, the J end by 2 bases, with 10 bases between. In DNA form, the CDR3 reads TGTGCCAGCAGCCAAGACCGGACATTCAACACTGAAGCTTTCTTT. This gives the protein CASSQDRTFNTEAFF.

The J gene is TRBJ2-7, the V gene TRBV6-4; 7 positions agree with TRBD2. This CDR3 has 15 amino acids. After removal of 1 base from V and 4 bases from J, the junction contained 7 bases not matched to a gene. Germline loops: CDR1 MRHNA, CDR2 SNTAGT. Here the CDR3 DNA reads TGTGCCAGCAGTGACTGTTTCCAGCGGGGTTACGAGCAGTACTTC. This encodes CASSDCFQRGYEQYF.

The chain uses TRBV7-9 and TRBJ1-1; 9 positions agree with TRBD1. The V and J ends lost 5 bases and 5 bases, in that order; junction bases with no gene match: 3. Germline V lookup: CDR1 SEHNR, CDR2 FQNEAQ (reference sequence). The CDR3 has 13 amino acids. The CDR3 sequence: CASSRDRGTEAFF. The CDR3 coding sequence is TGTGCCAGCAGCCGAGACAGGGGGACTGAAGCTTTCTTT.

V gene TRBV27 combines with J gene TRBJ2-3; D gene ambiguous. CDR3 length: 11 residues. Deletions cut 7 bases from V and 4 bases from J, with 6 bases between. Germline V gene data show CDR1 as MNHEY and CDR2 as SMNVEV (reference sequence). The CDR3 DNA is TGTGCCAGCATTTGGGCAGATACGCAGTATTTT. Amino acid sequence: CASIWADTQYF.

This clone was observed at least ten times. V gene TRBV30 combines with J gene TRBJ2-1; 10 bases are shared with TRBD2. From germline, CDR1 is GTSNPN and CDR2 SVGIG (reference sequence). CDR3 length: 15 residues. V shed 4 bases, J shed 4 bases, and the junction held 7 bases outside the gene matches. The CDR3 loop is CAWNPLAGEYNEQFF. The CDR3 DNA is TGTGCCTGGAACCCGCTAGCGGGGGAATACAATGAGCAGTTCTTC.

This chain uses TRBV6-6 with TRBJ1-2; 8 positions agree with TRBD1. Per germline, CDR1 MNHNY and CDR2 SVGAGI (reference sequence). V trimming: 0 bases; J trimming: 4 bases; junction bases outside the gene matches: 4. The CDR3 loop spans 15 amino acids. The DNA for the CDR3 is TGTGCCAGCAGTTACTCCAGGACAGGGAGCTATGGCTACACCTTC. This codes for CASSYSRTGSYGYTF.

This sequence joins TRBV10-3 and TRBJ1-1, with 7 bases that match TRBD1. CDR1 is ENHRY, CDR2 SYGVKD, per germline. The CDR3 is 15 amino acids. The V gene end was trimmed by 10 bases and the J gene end by 0 bases; junction bases not matched to a gene: 11. In DNA form, the CDR3 reads TGTGCCACTATTGACAGGGTCAAGATGAACACTGAAGCTTTCTTT. Protein sequence: CATIDRVKMNTEAFF.

The gene calls are TRBV5-4 and TRBJ2-1; the match to TRBD1 covers 9 bases. The germline V gene encodes CDR1 SGHNT and CDR2 YYREEE (reference sequence). V shed 3 bases, J shed 7 bases, and the junction held 11 bases outside the gene matches. CDR3 length equals 16 residues. The CDR3 spells CASSSARDRERNEQFF. CDR3 nucleotides: TGTGCCAGCAGCTCGGCCCGGGACAGGGAACGGAATGAGCAGTTCTTC.

The J gene is TRBJ2-4, the V gene TRBV11-1, with D perhaps assigned TRBD1 or TRBD2 (5 bases each). CDR1 and CDR2 (germline): SGHAT, FQDESV (reference sequence). The germline V and J ends were trimmed by 1 base and 6 bases, with 7 bases remaining between them. The CDR3 loop spans 13 amino acids. The CDR3 is CASSLGGGNIQYF. The CDR3 DNA sequence: TGTGCCAGCAGCTTAGGTGGGGGAAACATTCAGTACTTC.

The chain is built from TRBV19 and TRBJ2-3; D is perhaps TRBD1 (6 bases). Germline assignment: CDR1 LNHDA and CDR2 SQIVND (reference sequence). Trimming shortened V by 6 bases and J by 3 bases, and 10 bases separated the two germline ends. This CDR3 spans 13 amino acids. In DNA form, the CDR3 reads TGTGCCAGTAGGGCACAGGGAACAGATACGCAGTATTTT. Translating gives CASRAQGTDTQYF.

The chain recombines TRBV2 with TRBJ1-2; D is perhaps TRBD1 (6 bases). The ends were cut back, 5 bases at V and 2 bases at J, with 9 bases in the middle. The CDR3 has 13 amino acids. Germline V gene data show CDR1 as SNHLY and CDR2 as FYNNEI. The CDR3 DNA reads TGTGCCAGCAGTACTACAGGGAACTATGGCTACACCTTC. Its protein is CASSTTGNYGYTF. The full variable domain, with the rest looked up from reference TRBV2 and TRBJ1-2, is EPEVTQTPSHQVTQMGQEVILRCVPISNHLYFYWYRQILGQKVEFLVSFYNNEISEKSEIFDDQFSVERPDGSNFTLKIRSTKLEDSAMYFCASSTTGNYGYTFGSGTRLTVV.

The chain links TRBV14 to TRBJ1-1; D is unclear. Per germline, CDR1 SGHDN and CDR2 FVKESK. CDR3 size: 13 residues. V lost 3 bases to trimming and J lost 5 bases, with 10 bases between them. The CDR3 sequence: CASSHGLRTEAFF. The CDR3 nucleotides read TGTGCCAGCAGCCATGGCTTAAGGACTGAAGCTTTCTTT.

This chain uses TRBV6-4 with TRBJ1-5; TRBD1 might be the D (5 bases). V was cut by 6 bases and J by 5 bases, with 14 bases left in between. Germline CDR1 reads MRHNA; CDR2 reads SNTAGT. This CDR3 spans 14 amino acids. The CDR3 coding sequence is TGTGCCAGCAGGAGGGGAGGGCGCGATCAGCCCCAGCATTTT. Amino acids: CASRRGGRDQPQHF.

This clone showed up many times. This chain joins TRBV28 and TRBJ1-5; D uncertain. CDR3 size: 14 residues. V was pared by 11 bases and J by 7 bases, with 21 bases between. Germline-derived CDR1 and CDR2 are MDHEN and SYDVKM. CDR3 nucleotide sequence: TGTGCCGAAAGCCGAGGGTATGGAGGACAGCCCCAGCATTTT. It translates to CAESRGYGGQPQHF.

This clone was detected only a few times. The CDR3 DNA is TGTGCCAGCAGTGTCAGACTGAACACTGAAGCTTTCTTT. Protein: CASSVRLNTEAFF. This rearrangement joins TRBV2 to TRBJ1-1; D uncertain. Per germline, CDR1 SNHLY and CDR2 FYNNEI. With 4 bases removed from V and 0 bases from J, the gap between germline ends came to 6 bases. This CDR3 spans 13 amino acids.

The chain couples TRBV5-3 to TRBJ2-5, with D possibly matching TRBD1 (7 bases). Being an ORF, TRBV5-3 has a function that is uncertain. This CDR3 region has 17 residues. V lost 0 bases to trimming and J lost 1 base, with 16 bases between them. The CDR3 coding sequence is TGTGCCAGAAGCTTGGAATCCGCGGGACAGAGCCAAGAGACCCAGTACTTC. It encodes CARSLESAGQSQETQYF.

This clone was found once. The genes are TRBV29-1 and TRBJ1-2; D gene uncertain. This CDR3 is built from 11 residues. Germline CDR1 reads SQVTM; CDR2 reads ANQGSEA. The germline V and J ends were trimmed by 0 bases and 7 bases, with 6 bases remaining between them. The chain's CDR3 is CSVEELGGYTF. The CDR3 coding sequence is TGCAGCGTTGAAGAATTGGGTGGCTACACCTTC.

By its share, this clone is medium-sized. The CDR3 coding sequence is TGTGCCAGCAGTTACGCGGGGGCAGGGGGCTCCGAGCAGTACTTC. This translates into CASSYAGAGGSEQYF. The chain links TRBV6-5 to TRBJ2-7, with D perhaps TRBD1 (8 bases). Germline loops: CDR1 MNHEY, CDR2 SVGAGI. This CDR3 is built from 15 residues. The V gene lost 2 bases and the J gene lost 6 bases, with 17 bases spanning the gap.

V and J are TRBV7-3 and TRBJ2-1; the match to TRBD1 covers 11 bases. CDR3 size: 16 residues. CDR1 SGHTA and CDR2 FQGTGA come from the germline V gene. V lost 5 bases and J lost 7; bases outside the gene matches: 10. CDR3 DNA: TGTGCCAGCAGCCCCCGGACAGGGGGCTTGTTGAATGAGCAGTTCTTC. Translation gives CASSPRTGGLLNEQFF.

J is TRBJ2-3 and V is TRBV19; 11 nucleotides agree with TRBD2. The V and J ends lost 7 bases and 4 bases, in that order; junction bases with no gene match: 4. Per germline, CDR1 LNHDA and CDR2 SQIVND (reference sequence). The CDR3 covers 14 residues. The CDR3 loop is CASNSGGVADTQYF. DNA for the CDR3: TGTGCCAGTAATAGCGGGGGGGTGGCAGATACGCAGTATTTT.